This is a list of T cell receptor beta chains from one sample in a study of T-cell memory formation after mild COVID-19. TCRdb passed the 5' RACE reads through MiXCR, listing each CDR3 protein once. Seen here are 170,000 or so distinct CDR3 sequences, around a fifth observed once, and the top ten hold 23%. The material sequenced was PBMCs or a T cell subset sorted from them (not recorded which). The receptors were sampled from an adult woman who had mild COVID-19 (a few samples of this study predate the infection). Cell type and time point are not known. The CDR3 runs from the conserved cysteine through the conserved F or W. Clone size is not always given. Where it is, it says once, few, many or a class for expanded clones.

size: NA
length: 13
V: TRBV7-9
CDR3: CASSLPLNYEQYF

size: few
length: 15
V: TRBV5-6
CDR3: CASSSGTGAIYGYTF

size: few
length: 16
V: TRBV7-9
CDR3: CASSTLLYGKESEQYF

size: many
length: 19
V: TRBV7-8
CDR3: CASSLLVLGEGLLTDTQYF

size: many
length: 15
V: TRBV5-5
CDR3: CASSSVTAAKNIQYF

size: NA
length: 15
V: TRBV7-9
CDR3: CASSQWAGYSYEQYF

size: NA
length: 14
V: TRBV12-3/TRBV12-4
CDR3: CASSVQGLNTEAFF

size: few
length: 16
V: TRBV12-3/TRBV12-4
CDR3: CASSSELSGLYNEQFF

size: few
length: 15
V: TRBV6-5
CDR3: CASSYVGQTNTEAFF

size: NA
length: 16
V: TRBV7-9
CDR3: CASSLKPRTHTDTQYF

size: NA
length: 15
V: TRBV24-1
CDR3: CATSDPGAGPYGYTF

size: NA
length: 14
V: TRBV12-3/TRBV12-4
CDR3: CASTQAGGPEEQYF

size: many
length: 13
V: TRBV7-2
CDR3: CASSLGRTYEQYF

size: NA
length: 14
V: TRBV12-3/TRBV12-4
CDR3: CASSHRTSHNEQFF

size: few
length: 17
V: TRBV20-1
CDR3: CSASDLPRDRPRYEQYF

size: NA
length: 19
V: TRBV7-8
CDR3: CASSPHIVTGQRGNQPQHF

size: once
length: 14
V: TRBV20-1
CDR3: CSARDRQYTGELFF

size: few
length: 13
V: TRBV4-2
CDR3: CASSQDRAGEQCF

size: few
length: 16
V: TRBV4-1
CDR3: CASSDPHLDYYNEQFF

size: NA
length: 16
V: TRBV11-1
CDR3: CASSLVAGVNTGELFF

size: few
length: 13
V: TRBV30
CDR3: CAWSVGPYNEQFF

size: NA
length: 12
V: TRBV12-3/TRBV12-4
CDR3: CASSPGRWDLFF

size: few
length: 17
V: TRBV3-1
CDR3: CASSQDAAGDDTDTQYF

size: NA
length: 15
V: TRBV4-1
CDR3: CASSPPLGPSYEQYF

size: once
length: 16
V: TRBV5-1
CDR3: CASSLMTLAEWNEQFF

size: few
length: 13
V: TRBV2
CDR3: CASRAGVNTEAFF

size: few
length: 14
V: TRBV7-2
CDR3: CASSSLAGYRMPFF